This T cell receptor (beta chain) was recovered during a study of cytomegalovirus exposure and HLA in healthy donors. General study findings and limits: When analyzed later, a missense DCLRE1C variant was found to be linked to TCR beta V- and J-gene trimming.

V was pared by 0 bases and J by 3 bases, with 11 bases between. CDR1 is ENHRY and CDR2 is SYGVKD in the germline V gene. CDR3 length equals 15 residues. PCR amplification relied on 60 Vbeta primers (plus 13 Jbeta primers). Clones were sequenced by immunoSEQ multiplex PCR, and TCRdb holds only the in-frame ones, with some missing. The profile covers around 160,000 clones, with more than 65% appearing a single time and about 9.1% taken by the ten largest. As regards this clone: Its target is unknown.

The receptor was isolated from a man aged 18 to 30 in good health and CMV-seropositive. The V call is TRBV10-3, the J call TRBJ1-2, with a weak D call TRBD1 (6 bases). The sequencing sample was made of PBMCs. For the CDR3, the DNA is TGTGCCATCAGTGAGTCGGGCAGGGGCGACTATGGCTACACCTTC. Protein product: CAISESGRGDYGYTF.